Listed below are T cell receptor beta chains from one sample, sequenced in a study of radiation and T cells in renal cell carcinoma. Repertoires were generated with immunoSEQ multiplex PCR, while TCRdb's copy carries only in-frame clones and drops some. The sample holds 60,000 or so clones; about 80% are singletons and the top ten take around 6.8%. The sequenced sample was blood, obtained from a patient whose treatment included radiotherapy and nephrectomy. Receptors originate from a man aged 60 to 69 with renal cell carcinoma. Each CDR3 is given with its conserved first and last residue. D genes are given only for firm matches. Clone size is shown for a subset of rows, as once, few, many or a class of expanded clone.

size: -; J: TRBJ2-1; V: TRBV18; D: TRBD2; length: 21; DNA: TGTGCCAGCTCACCATCACCGACTAGCGGGAGTTGGGTAAGCTCCTACAATGAGCAGTTCTTC; CDR3: CASSPSPTSGSWVSSYNEQFF
size: -; J: TRBJ1-1; V: TRBV6-1; D: -; length: 13; DNA: TGTGCCAGCAGCCGGGACTTAATGGCTGAAGCTTTCTTT; CDR3: CASSRDLMAEAFF
size: -; J: TRBJ1-4; V: TRBV7-9; D: -; length: 15; DNA: TGTGCCAGCAGCTTTTTCCGGGCAGGGACTGAAAAACTGTTTTTT; CDR3: CASSFFRAGTEKLFF
size: -; J: TRBJ1-2; V: TRBV6-5; D: -; length: 13; DNA: TGTGCCAGCAGTTATAGGGCTAACTATGGCTACACCTTC; CDR3: CASSYRANYGYTF
size: -; J: TRBJ2-3; V: TRBV19; D: -; length: 15; DNA: TGTGCCAGTAGTTCCGGAGGCCTATTGGGGGATACGCAGTATTTT; CDR3: CASSSGGLLGDTQYF
size: -; J: TRBJ1-2; V: TRBV5-1; D: -; length: 13; DNA: TGCGCCAGCAGCTTTGGGTCTAACTATGGCTACACCTTC; CDR3: CASSFGSNYGYTF
size: -; J: TRBJ2-5; V: TRBV6-5; D: TRBD2; length: 15; DNA: TGTGCCAGCAGTTCCGTCCGGGACTATGAGGAGACCCAGTACTTC; CDR3: CASSSVRDYEETQYF
size: -; J: TRBJ2-1; V: TRBV11-3; D: -; length: 14; DNA: TGTGCCAGCAGCTTATCCGCGGGAAGTAATGAGCAGTTCTTC; CDR3: CASSLSAGSNEQFF
size: -; J: TRBJ1-2; V: TRBV29-1; D: -; length: 15; DNA: TGCAGCGTTGAAGGAGACAAACAGGGTCCGTATGGCTACACCTTC; CDR3: CSVEGDKQGPYGYTF
size: -; J: TRBJ2-1; V: TRBV9; D: -; length: 14; DNA: TGTGCCAGCAGCGATGGGGCGGCCCACAATGAGCAGTTCTTC; CDR3: CASSDGAAHNEQFF
size: few; J: TRBJ1-1; V: TRBV10-1; D: -; length: 13; DNA: TGCGCCAGCAGTGCAAGGGTGAACACTGAAGCTTTCTTT; CDR3: CASSARVNTEAFF
size: -; J: TRBJ2-7; V: TRBV2; D: -; length: 15; DNA: TGTGCCAGCAGTGAAGCTAGAGGGGGGGCTCGCGAGCAGTACTTC; CDR3: CASSEARGGAREQYF
size: -; J: TRBJ1-2; V: TRBV20-1; D: -; length: 11; DNA: TGCAGTGCACTAAGCGCGTATGGCTACACCTTC; CDR3: CSALSAYGYTF
size: -; J: TRBJ2-7; V: TRBV19; D: TRBD1; length: 14; DNA: TGTGCCAGTAGTACCCGACAGGGCTGGGACGAGCAGTACTTC; CDR3: CASSTRQGWDEQYF
size: -; J: TRBJ2-5; V: TRBV5-4; D: -; length: 14; DNA: TGTGCCAGCAGCAACTCCGGGCCTCAAGAGACCCAGTACTTC; CDR3: CASSNSGPQETQYF
size: -; J: TRBJ1-4; V: TRBV6-5; D: -; length: 12; DNA: TGTGCCAGCAGTCTCTCCGGTGAAAAACTGTTTTTT; CDR3: CASSLSGEKLFF
size: -; J: TRBJ1-1; V: TRBV7-8; D: TRBD1; length: 18; DNA: TGTGCCAGCAGCTTAGGGTCCGCGGCAGGGGGCGGCGGCACTGAAGCTTTCTTT; CDR3: CASSLGSAAGGGGTEAFF
size: -; J: TRBJ1-1; V: TRBV4-1; D: TRBD1; length: 18; DNA: TGCGCCAGCAGCCAACCACTGGGGGACAGGGGTGGGCGAACTGAAGCTTTCTTT; CDR3: CASSQPLGDRGGRTEAFF
size: -; J: TRBJ1-2; V: TRBV6-5; D: -; length: 13; DNA: TGTGCCAGCAGTTACTCCTTGAACTATGGCTACACCTTC; CDR3: CASSYSLNYGYTF
size: -; J: TRBJ2-1; V: TRBV27; D: TRBD2; length: 17; DNA: TGTGCCAGCAGTTTAATTAGTAGCGGGGGGGTGTACAATGAGCAGTTCTTC; CDR3: CASSLISSGGVYNEQFF
size: -; J: TRBJ1-1; V: TRBV7-2; D: -; length: 18; DNA: TGTGCCAGCAGCCCCGGGGTGAGCACAGGTCGAATGAACACTGAAGCTTTCTTT; CDR3: CASSPGVSTGRMNTEAFF
size: -; J: TRBJ2-1; V: TRBV21-1; D: -; length: 18; DNA: TGTGCCAGCAGCAAAAGTCCCCAGGTCCTCCTACCCCATGATGAGCAGTTCTTC; CDR3: CASSKSPQVLLPHDEQFF
size: -; J: TRBJ2-4; V: TRBV10-3; D: TRBD1; length: 16; DNA: TGTGCCATCAGATCCGGGACAGGGATCGCCAAAAACATTCAGTACTTC; CDR3: CAIRSGTGIAKNIQYF
size: -; J: TRBJ1-2; V: TRBV6-1; D: TRBD1; length: 14; DNA: TGTGCCAGCACTTTGGACAGGGACTACTATGGCTACACCTTC; CDR3: CASTLDRDYYGYTF
size: -; J: TRBJ2-1; V: TRBV5-6; D: -; length: 13; DNA: TGTGCCAGCAGCTTGGGGCCTTGGGATGAGCAGTTCTTC; CDR3: CASSLGPWDEQFF
size: few; J: TRBJ2-3; V: TRBV7-3; D: -; length: 12; DNA: TGTGCCAGCAGTTTCCCAGGCGATACGCAGTATTTT; CDR3: CASSFPGDTQYF
size: once; J: TRBJ1-1; V: TRBV11-3; D: -; length: 12; DNA: TGTGCCAGCAGCGTACAGCTGGGCGAAGCTTTCTTT; CDR3: CASSVQLGEAFF
size: -; J: TRBJ1-3; V: TRBV10-3; D: -; length: 15; DNA: TGTGCCATCAGTGAGAGCAGGAACTCTGGAAACACCATATATTTT; CDR3: CAISESRNSGNTIYF
size: -; J: TRBJ1-3; V: TRBV7-2; D: TRBD1; length: 13; DNA: TGTGCCGGGAGACAGGGGAGCGGAAACACCATATATTTT; CDR3: CAGRQGSGNTIYF
size: -; J: TRBJ2-3; V: TRBV4-2; D: -; length: 16; DNA: TGTGCCAGCAGGGGCCCGGTCGAGCCCCGCACAGATACGCAGTATTTT; CDR3: CASRGPVEPRTDTQYF
size: -; J: TRBJ2-5; V: TRBV30; D: -; length: 13; DNA: TGTGCCTGGAGTGTAAGAATAAGGGAGACCCAGTACTTC; CDR3: CAWSVRIRETQYF
size: -; J: TRBJ2-5; V: TRBV7-3; D: TRBD2; length: 15; DNA: TGTGCCAGCAGCTTACAGGGTAGCGGGCAAGAGACCCAGTACTTC; CDR3: CASSLQGSGQETQYF
size: -; J: TRBJ2-1; V: TRBV11-1; D: -; length: 14; DNA: TGTGCCAGCAGCTCACAGGGAGCCTACAATGAGCAGTTCTTC; CDR3: CASSSQGAYNEQFF
size: -; J: TRBJ1-6; V: TRBV30; D: -; length: 14; DNA: TGTGCCTGGAGTAGGCGGGGGTATAATTCACCCCTCCACTTT; CDR3: CAWSRRGYNSPLHF
size: -; J: TRBJ1-4; V: TRBV9; D: -; length: 14; DNA: TGTGCCAGCAGCGTAGGAGGGGAGGATGAAAAACTGTTTTTT; CDR3: CASSVGGEDEKLFF
size: -; J: TRBJ1-5; V: TRBV19; D: -; length: 14; DNA: TGTGCCAGTAGTATGGGGCAGGGGAATCAGCCCCAGCATTTT; CDR3: CASSMGQGNQPQHF